The 27 T cell receptor beta chains presented below share a single source sample, sequenced in a study of vaccination and CD4 T cells after COVID-19. Described treatment: roughly 10-day PBMC culture with coronavirus spike peptide pools or control peptides (ViraFEST assay). No cognate antigen is known for these TCRs. Oncomine TCR Beta short-read sequencing was applied to DNA from cultured CD4+ T cells. TCRdb reanalysed the PCR reads using MiXCR and keeps one entry per CDR3 protein. The table has approximately 21,000 distinct CDR3 sequences, 44% seen once; the top ten hold over 20%. Specimen: CD4+ T cells from blood, cultured in vitro, collected before SARS-CoV-2 vaccination. The receptor source for this set is a human donor who had recovered from COVID-19.

This sequence joins TRBV7-2 and TRBJ2-2; no firm D call. The CDR3 runs to 12 residues. Germline V gives CDR1 SGHTA, CDR2 FQGNSA. The germline V and J ends were trimmed by 4 bases and 2 bases, with 2 bases remaining between them. CDR3 nucleotide sequence: TGTGCCAGCAGCTCCAACACCGGGGAGCTGTTTTTT. Encoded protein: CASSSNTGELFF.

The chain couples TRBV11-2 to TRBJ1-1; 9 bases are a match to TRBD1. From germline, CDR1 is SGHAT and CDR2 FQNNGV. The junction had 7 bases not matched to a gene; V was cut back by 3 bases and J by 5 bases. The CDR3 runs 15 residues. The DNA for the CDR3 is TGTGCCAGCAGCTTTTCCGGGACAGGGAAGACTGAAGCTTTCTTT. Protein product: CASSFSGTGKTEAFF.

The rearrangement joins TRBV7-3 to TRBJ1-1, with D uncertain. V lost 0 bases and J lost 1, with 9 bases in between. Germline CDR1 reads SGHTA; CDR2 reads FQGTGA. The CDR3 runs to 15 residues. CDR3 in DNA: TGTGCCAGCAGCTTAACCCCCATTGGGAACACTGAAGCTTTCTTT. Amino acids: CASSLTPIGNTEAFF.

V gene TRBV5-1 combines with J gene TRBJ1-1; D not resolved. This CDR3 contains 14 residues. Between the trimmed V and J ends, which lost 0 bases and 1 base, there was a span of 7 bases. CDR1 is SGHRS, CDR2 YFSETQ, per germline. The CDR3 region has the DNA TGCGCCAGCAGCTTGGTTTCTGGGAACACTGAAGCTTTCTTT. Translation gives CASSLVSGNTEAFF.

The gene calls are TRBV12-3 or TRBV12-4 and TRBJ1-2, with D uncertain. This CDR3 has 12 amino acids. The germline V and J ends were trimmed by 5 bases and 8 bases, with 12 bases remaining between them. CDR3 protein: CASSNGPGGYTF. The CDR3 DNA sequence: TGTGCCAGCAGTAACGGACCTGGGGGCTACACCTTC.

This clonotype was picked up one time. The rearrangement joins TRBV7-2 to TRBJ2-2; D ambiguous. The V end lost 0 bases, the J end lost 6 bases, and 14 bases lay between the germline ends. Germline V gene lookup returns CDR1 SGHTA and CDR2 FQGNSA. CDR3 size: 16 residues. The CDR3 protein is CASSLATGLSPGELFF. CDR3 coding DNA: TGTGCCAGCAGCTTAGCTACCGGGCTGTCGCCCGGGGAGCTGTTTTTT.

This clonotype was observed a few times. The chain employs TRBV7-6 and TRBJ2-5, with a possible D match to TRBD1 (5 bases). Per germline, CDR1 SGHVS and CDR2 FNYEAQ. The CDR3 loop spans 14 amino acids. Between the trimmed V and J ends, which lost 2 bases and 4 bases, there was a span of 11 bases. CDR3 bases: TGTGCCAGCAGCTTATTAGCTGGGGCAGAGACCCAGTACTTC. This translates into CASSLLAGAETQYF.

The V and J genes are TRBV19 and TRBJ1-2; 9 positions agree with TRBD1. V dropped 9 bases and J dropped 7; count of bases not matched to a gene: 18. The length of the CDR3 is 16 residues. In germline, CDR1 is LNHDA, CDR2 SQIVND (reference sequence). The DNA for the CDR3 is TGTGCCAGCGCGGGACAGGGCCGAAACCGGGGGGGTGGCTACACCTTC. It is translated as CASAGQGRNRGGGYTF.

The chain joins TRBV19 to TRBJ2-5; a possible D gene is TRBD1 (6 bases). Germline CDR1 reads LNHDA; CDR2 reads SQIVND (reference sequence). The V end was cut by 0 bases, the J end by 7 bases, with 9 bases between. CDR3 length: 13 amino acids. In DNA form, the CDR3 reads TGTGCCAGTAGTATAGAGACAGGAGGGACCCAGTACTTC. Its protein product is CASSIETGGTQYF.

The rearrangement joins TRBV6-5 to TRBJ2-7, with 8 positions matching TRBD1. CDR1 is MNHEY, CDR2 SVGAGI, per germline. The CDR3 spans 16 residues. V trimming: 4 bases; J trimming: 3 bases; junction bases outside the gene matches: 11. CDR3 coding DNA: TGTGCCAGCAGTTCCGGACGGACAGGGAGAAACTACGAGCAGTACTTC. This encodes CASSSGRTGRNYEQYF.

The rearrangement uses TRBV27 and TRBJ2-1; the match to TRBD2 covers 12 bases. V lost 5 bases, J lost 6 bases, and 2 bases stayed unmatched. The CDR3 is made up of 14 amino acids. Germline CDR1 and CDR2: MNHEY and SMNVEV (reference sequence). The CDR3 loop reads CASSKTSGSNEQFF. CDR3 DNA: TGTGCCAGCAGTAAGACTAGCGGGAGCAATGAGCAGTTCTTC.

This clonotype has just a few counts. The chain joins TRBV7-8 to TRBJ2-3; TRBD2 matches at 12 bases. CDR1 and CDR2 (germline): SGHVS, FQNEAQ. This CDR3 has 18 amino acids. The V gene end was trimmed by 2 bases and the J gene end by 3 bases; junction bases not matched to a gene: 9. The CDR3 nucleotides are TGTGCCAGCAGCTTAAGTTCACTAGCGGGAGGCGTAACAGATACGCAGTATTTT. It specifies CASSLSSLAGGVTDTQYF.

This clonotype appeared a single time. The chain joins TRBV7-3 to TRBJ2-7; D remains unclear. In germline, CDR1 is SGHTA, CDR2 FQGTGA. This CDR3 is built from 14 residues. With 3 bases removed from V and 0 bases from J, the gap between germline ends came to 9 bases. Here the CDR3 DNA reads TGTGCCAGCAGCTTGTCCGTTCTCTCCTACGAGCAGTACTTC. This encodes CASSLSVLSYEQYF.

This clonotype turned up a few times. This chain uses TRBV19 with TRBJ2-2; 7 positions agree with TRBD2. Germline lookup yields CDR1 LNHDA and CDR2 SQIVND (reference sequence). J lost 5 bases, V lost 11 bases, and 8 bases had no gene match. The CDR3 contains 13 residues. Here the CDR3 reads CAAGGSGTGELFF. In DNA, the CDR3 is TGTGCCGCGGGCGGGAGCGGTACCGGGGAGCTGTTTTTT.

This clonotype turned up a few times. The chain recombines TRBV4-3 with TRBJ1-5, with D unresolved. The V end lost 0 bases, the J end lost 6 bases, and 15 bases lay between the germline ends. The CDR3 extends over 16 amino acids. The V gene's germline CDR1 is LGHNA and CDR2 YSLEER. CDR3 DNA: TGCGCCAGCAGCCAAGATATTGTCGGGGTTGGTCAGCCCCAGCATTTT. This encodes CASSQDIVGVGQPQHF.

V usage is TRBV20-1 and J usage is TRBJ2-6, with D unclear. The CDR3 covers 13 residues. Trimming took 5 bases from V and 0 from J, leaving 5 bases between them. CDR1 and CDR2 (germline): DFQATT, SNEGSKA (reference sequence). The CDR3 here is CSAERSGANVLTF. CDR3 nucleotide sequence: TGCAGTGCTGAACGCTCTGGGGCCAACGTCCTGACTTTC.

The chain uses TRBV20-1 and TRBJ1-1, with 12 bases fitting TRBD1. The V gene end was trimmed by 0 bases and the J gene end by 9 bases; junction bases not matched to a gene: 8. This CDR3 has 15 amino acids. Germline loops: CDR1 DFQATT, CDR2 SNEGSKA (reference sequence). The CDR3 nucleotides are TGCAGTGCTAGAGATCCAACGGGACAGGGGGCGAAAGCTTTCTTT. Protein: CSARDPTGQGAKAFF.

The chain carries TRBV15 and TRBJ2-6; D may be TRBD2 (5 bases). Germline V lookup: CDR1 LNHNV, CDR2 YYDKDF (reference sequence). This CDR3 region has 17 residues. V gave up 6 bases and J gave up 0 bases, with 15 bases separating them. In DNA, the CDR3 is TGTGCCACCAGTATCTCGAGGGAAATCTCTGGGGCCAACGTCCTGACTTTC. Encoded protein: CATSISREISGANVLTF.

The V and J genes are TRBV7-2 and TRBJ2-4; 9 bases align to TRBD2. Germline V CDR1 and CDR2: SGHTA, FQGNSA. This CDR3 is built from 17 residues. Unmatched junction bases numbered 6, after V lost 3 bases and J lost 0 bases. CDR3 in DNA: TGTGCCAGCAGCTTCCTAGCGGGGAACCTAGCCAAAAACATTCAGTACTTC. This sequence encodes CASSFLAGNLAKNIQYF.

There are a few counts of this clonotype. This chain uses TRBV5-1 with TRBJ1-2, with D possibly matching TRBD1 (6 bases). The CDR3 contains 11 residues. Germline V CDR1 and CDR2: SGHRS, YFSETQ. Trimming cost V 1 base and J 8 bases, with 6 bases left between them. The CDR3 DNA reads as TGCGCCAGCAGCTTGACAGGGGGCTACACCTTC. This gives the protein CASSLTGGYTF.

The V call is TRBV11-2, the J call TRBJ1-2, with TRBD1 as a possible D gene (5 bases). Between the trimmed V and J ends, which lost 5 bases and 2 bases, there was a span of 9 bases. The V gene's germline CDR1 is SGHAT and CDR2 FQNNGV. The CDR3 runs to 13 residues. In nucleotides, the CDR3 is TGTGCCAGCAGCCTCGGGACGAACTATGGCTACACCTTC. Translating gives CASSLGTNYGYTF.

The chain uses TRBV6-1 and TRBJ1-2; D gene unclear. V was pared by 2 bases and J by 6 bases, with 13 bases between. Germline V lookup: CDR1 MNHNS, CDR2 SASEGT. The CDR3 runs to 14 residues. DNA for the CDR3: TGTGCCAGCAGTGAATATAGAACTAATAATGGCTACACCTTC. This gives the protein CASSEYRTNNGYTF.

This rearrangement joins TRBV4-2 to TRBJ1-2; D is uncertain. Germline V CDR1 and CDR2: LGHNA, YNFKEQ. The V and J ends lost 0 bases and 0 bases respectively, with 11 bases between them. This CDR3 has 16 residues. The CDR3 loop is CASSQDLYPTNYGYTF. Written as DNA, the CDR3 is TGTGCCAGCAGCCAAGATCTTTACCCGACTAACTATGGCTACACCTTC.

This clonotype has more than one count but fewer than ten. The CDR3 DNA is TGTGCCAGCAGTGCCGGGGCTCTAGGAAGCGGGGAGCTGTTTTTT. The encoded protein is CASSAGALGSGELFF. The rearrangement joins TRBV25-1 to TRBJ2-2; D possibly matches TRBD1 or TRBD2 (5 bases each). The V gene's germline CDR1 is MGHDK and CDR2 SYGVNS. The V end was cut by 4 bases, the J end by 7 bases, with 16 bases between. The CDR3 totals 15 residues.

This chain joins TRBV20-1 and TRBJ2-5; D is uncertain. This CDR3 spans 15 amino acids. Trimming cost V 6 bases and J 5 bases, with 22 bases left between them. Germline V gives CDR1 DFQATT, CDR2 SNEGSKA (reference sequence). The CDR3 sequence: CSAPMESGTIETQYF. The CDR3 coding sequence is TGCAGTGCCCCAATGGAGTCTGGTACGATTGAGACCCAGTACTTC.

The chain links TRBV20-1 to TRBJ2-3; 8 bases map to TRBD2. Trimming removed 3 bases from V and 0 bases from J; junction bases left unmatched: 2. Germline lookup yields CDR1 DFQATT and CDR2 SNEGSKA (reference sequence). The length of the CDR3 is 14 residues. DNA for the CDR3: TGCAGTGCTAGCGGGAGGGATAGCACAGATACGCAGTATTTT. Amino acid sequence: CSASGRDSTDTQYF.

V is TRBV19 and J is TRBJ1-5, with D unresolved. Trimming cost V 5 bases and J 6 bases, with 11 bases left between them. From germline, CDR1 is LNHDA and CDR2 SQIVND (reference sequence). CDR3 size: 13 residues. CDR3 bases: TGTGCCAGTAGTCAAAGTCAAGGTCAGCCCCAGCATTTT. It translates to CASSQSQGQPQHF.